The rows below give T cell receptor beta chains drawn from one sample of a study of T cells in Graves' hyperthyroidism and ophthalmopathy. TCRdb passed the multiplex PCR reads through MiXCR, listing each CDR3 protein once. Of roughly 280,000 distinct CDR3 sequences detected, about 20% appear once; the ten largest clones hold roughly 60%. Specimen: blood. These TCRs come from a man aged 30 to 39 with Graves' ophthalmopathy. Both conserved end residues are part of each CDR3. Each record gives: D gene, V gene, J gene, clone size, CDR3 DNA, CDR3 protein. A D gene is named only where the DNA matches it firmly. Size tells how often a clone was seen (once, few, many) or the class of an expanded clone, and some rows leave it out.

D: NA
V: TRBV5-1
J: TRBJ2-1
size: NA
DNA: TGCGCCAGCAGCTTTGGGGTTGGGCGACCTAACAATGAGCAGTTCTTC
CDR3: CASSFGVGRPNNEQFF

D: TRBD2
V: TRBV19
J: TRBJ2-3
size: few
DNA: TGTGCCAGTAGGGCTAGCGGGAGTAAAGATACGCAGTATTTT
CDR3: CASRASGSKDTQYF

D: TRBD2
V: TRBV2
J: TRBJ2-3
size: many
DNA: TGTGCCAGCAGTGGAGCCGGCCTGGGACTAGCGTTGGCAGATACGCAGTATTTT
CDR3: CASSGAGLGLALADTQYF

D: TRBD1
V: TRBV28
J: TRBJ2-7
size: many
DNA: TGTGCCAGCAGCCAACGGACAGGGGGAAAGCAGTACTTC
CDR3: CASSQRTGGKQYF

D: TRBD2
V: TRBV2
J: TRBJ2-1
size: many
DNA: TGTGCCAGCAGTGGGGGTTCTAGCGGGAGGAGCTCCTACAATGAGCAGTTCTTC
CDR3: CASSGGSSGRSSYNEQFF

D: TRBD2
V: TRBV6-1
J: TRBJ2-7
size: many
DNA: TGTGCCAGCAGTGAGGGACTACTATCCTACGAGCAGTACTTC
CDR3: CASSEGLLSYEQYF

D: NA
V: TRBV6-5
J: TRBJ1-1
size: few
DNA: TGTGCCAGCAGTTACGACGCGGGTCTGACTGAAGCTTTCTTT
CDR3: CASSYDAGLTEAFF

D: NA
V: TRBV28
J: TRBJ2-7
size: NA
DNA: TGTGCCAGCAGTCCGCCCGCCACAGGGAGGGCCGAGCAGTACTTC
CDR3: CASSPPATGRAEQYF

D: NA
V: TRBV5-1
J: TRBJ2-1
size: many
DNA: TGCGCCAGCAGCCCAGTCCATCCGAAGCAGGGAAATGAGCAGTTCTTC
CDR3: CASSPVHPKQGNEQFF

D: TRBD2
V: TRBV30
J: TRBJ2-7
size: many
DNA: TGTGCCTGGAGTGGCGGACTAGCTCGCGAGCAGTACTTC
CDR3: CAWSGGLAREQYF

D: NA
V: TRBV6-2/TRBV6-3
J: TRBJ1-3
size: NA
DNA: TGTGCCAGCAGGGAGGGTGGAAACACCATATATTTT
CDR3: CASREGGNTIYF

D: NA
V: TRBV4-1
J: TRBJ1-1
size: few
DNA: TGCGCCAGCAGCCAAGTAGGTGGCGACGTACTGAACACTGAAGCTTTCTTT
CDR3: CASSQVGGDVLNTEAFF

D: TRBD1
V: TRBV4-1
J: TRBJ1-5
size: many
DNA: TGCGCCAGCAGCCAAAGACAGGGGGCTTTCTATAGCAATCAGCCCCAGCATTTT
CDR3: CASSQRQGAFYSNQPQHF

D: TRBD2
V: TRBV27
J: TRBJ2-2
size: many
DNA: TGTGCCAGCATTCCTAGCGGGAGGGCCAACACCGGGGAGCTGTTTTTT
CDR3: CASIPSGRANTGELFF

D: NA
V: TRBV20-1
J: TRBJ2-1
size: NA
DNA: TGCAGTGCTAGACGACCGGAGCCTTACAATGAGCAGTTCTTC
CDR3: CSARRPEPYNEQFF

D: NA
V: TRBV28
J: TRBJ2-7
size: NA
DNA: TGTGCCAGCAGTTTAGTGCTCGTCGAGCAGTACTTC
CDR3: CASSLVLVEQYF

D: NA
V: TRBV5-1
J: TRBJ2-2
size: NA
DNA: TGCGCCAGCAGCTTGACTCACTTCACCGGGGAGCTGTTTTTT
CDR3: CASSLTHFTGELFF

D: NA
V: TRBV24-1
J: TRBJ2-3
size: NA
DNA: TGTGCCACGTCGATTGGGGGCGTCATGACTGGAGGAACAGATACGCAGTATTTT
CDR3: CATSIGGVMTGGTDTQYF

D: TRBD2
V: TRBV7-2
J: TRBJ2-7
size: NA
DNA: TGTGCCAGTGAGACTAGCGGGAGTTACGAGCAGTACTTC
CDR3: CASETSGSYEQYF

D: NA
V: TRBV18
J: TRBJ1-1
size: few
DNA: TGTGCCAGCTCACCCCCGGGAAGGAGTAGGGCTGAAGCTTTCTTT
CDR3: CASSPPGRSRAEAFF

D: TRBD2
V: TRBV11-2
J: TRBJ2-5
size: many
DNA: TGTGCCAGCAGCCCTAAACGCCGGACTAGCGGTCAAGAGACCCAGTACTTC
CDR3: CASSPKRRTSGQETQYF

D: TRBD2
V: TRBV10-1
J: TRBJ2-3
size: few
DNA: TGCGCCAGCAGTGAGTCGCGTAGCGGGAGGGATACGCAGTATTTT
CDR3: CASSESRSGRDTQYF

D: NA
V: TRBV19
J: TRBJ1-5
size: NA
DNA: TGTGCCAGTAGTATAGATGGGGCCACACGGGACCAGCCCCAGCATTTT
CDR3: CASSIDGATRDQPQHF

D: NA
V: TRBV5-1
J: TRBJ2-3
size: NA
DNA: TGCGCCAGCAGCTTGGGGGGGACCCGAGATACGCAGTATTTT
CDR3: CASSLGGTRDTQYF

D: NA
V: TRBV10-3
J: TRBJ2-3
size: NA
DNA: TGTGCCATCAGTGAGAGCAGTTCCTCCACAGATACGCAGTATTTT
CDR3: CAISESSSSTDTQYF

D: TRBD1
V: TRBV7-9
J: TRBJ1-2
size: few
DNA: TGTGCCAGCCGGGGACAGAAGTATGGCTACACCTTC
CDR3: CASRGQKYGYTF

D: NA
V: TRBV28
J: TRBJ2-1
size: NA
DNA: TGTGCCAGCAGTTTTAAGATGGGCAGTGGTGACCTTGAGCAGTTCTTC
CDR3: CASSFKMGSGDLEQFF

D: TRBD2
V: TRBV2
J: TRBJ2-7
size: NA
DNA: TGTGCCAGCAGTGAGTTAGCGGGAGACGAGCAGTACTTC
CDR3: CASSELAGDEQYF

D: NA
V: TRBV27
J: TRBJ1-2
size: NA
DNA: TGTGCCAGCAGATCCGGACTGCACTATGGTTACACCTTC
CDR3: CASRSGLHYGYTF

D: TRBD2
V: TRBV20-1
J: TRBJ2-7
size: NA
DNA: TGCAGTGCAAGGACTAGCGGGAGGGCCATCGAGCAGTACTTC
CDR3: CSARTSGRAIEQYF

D: NA
V: TRBV3-1
J: TRBJ2-5
size: few
DNA: TGTGCCAGCAGCCAACCGGGGGGCAGGGCCACGGAGACCCAGTACTTC
CDR3: CASSQPGGRATETQYF

D: NA
V: TRBV28
J: TRBJ1-2
size: few
DNA: TGTGCCAGCAGTTTTGGGTCAGGGAATGGCTACACCTTC
CDR3: CASSFGSGNGYTF

D: NA
V: TRBV27
J: TRBJ1-4
size: NA
DNA: TGTGCCAGCAGTGGGGGTCTTGAACTGTTTTTT
CDR3: CASSGGLELFF

D: TRBD1
V: TRBV5-4
J: TRBJ2-5
size: many
DNA: TGTGCCAGCAGCGTGACAGGGGGCGAGACCCAGTACTTC
CDR3: CASSVTGGETQYF

D: TRBD2
V: TRBV7-3
J: TRBJ2-3
size: many
DNA: TGTGCCAGCAGCTCCCGCGGCGGGGGAGGGCCCCAAGATACGCAGTATTTT
CDR3: CASSSRGGGGPQDTQYF

D: NA
V: TRBV24-1
J: TRBJ2-3
size: few
DNA: TGTGCCACCAGTGATTTGCGCCCAGATACGCAGTATTTT
CDR3: CATSDLRPDTQYF

D: TRBD1
V: TRBV20-1
J: TRBJ2-7
size: NA
DNA: TGCAGTGCTAGCGATCCCGGGACAGACGAGCAGTACTTC
CDR3: CSASDPGTDEQYF

D: NA
V: TRBV13
J: TRBJ2-7
size: many
DNA: TGTGCCAGCAGCTCCAGGGGACAATCGCCCTACGAGCAGTACTTC
CDR3: CASSSRGQSPYEQYF

D: NA
V: TRBV28
J: TRBJ2-2
size: NA
DNA: TGTGCCAGCTTTTCGGTGACAGGTTCGAACACCGGGGAGCTGTTTTTT
CDR3: CASFSVTGSNTGELFF

D: TRBD1
V: TRBV11-3
J: TRBJ1-5
size: once
DNA: TGTGCCAGCAGCTCTGATCGGGACAGAGCTCAGCATTTT
CDR3: CASSSDRDRAQHF

D: TRBD1
V: TRBV6-1
J: TRBJ1-6
size: few
DNA: TGTGCCAGCAGGCCTCCGGGACAGGGCTATTCACCCCTCCACTTT
CDR3: CASRPPGQGYSPLHF

D: NA
V: TRBV10-3
J: TRBJ2-7
size: few
DNA: TGTGCCATCAGTGAGTTAGGGGCTGACCTGGGCTACGAGCAGTACTTC
CDR3: CAISELGADLGYEQYF

D: NA
V: TRBV20-1
J: TRBJ1-2
size: NA
DNA: TGCAGTGCTAAACAATCGACAGTTAACTATGGCTACACCTTC
CDR3: CSAKQSTVNYGYTF

D: NA
V: TRBV27
J: TRBJ1-1
size: NA
DNA: TGTGCCAGCAGAAGCAGGGGACGAAGCACTGAAGCTTTCTTT
CDR3: CASRSRGRSTEAFF

D: TRBD2
V: TRBV6-1
J: TRBJ2-7
size: many
DNA: TGTGCCAGCAGTGAAGTTCTAGCGGGAGTCGAGCAGTACTTC
CDR3: CASSEVLAGVEQYF

D: NA
V: TRBV6-1
J: TRBJ1-5
size: NA
DNA: TGTGCCAGCGCTGTCGCCGATCAGCCCCAGCATTTT
CDR3: CASAVADQPQHF

D: TRBD2
V: TRBV24-1
J: TRBJ2-1
size: few
DNA: TGTGCCACCAGTGATGGACTAGCGGAGCTCTACAATGAGCAGTTCTTC
CDR3: CATSDGLAELYNEQFF

D: NA
V: TRBV5-1
J: TRBJ2-1
size: NA
DNA: TGCGCCAGCAGCTTGGCCCCAGCGGCCACCACTAATGAGCAGTTCTTC
CDR3: CASSLAPAATTNEQFF

D: TRBD1
V: TRBV28
J: TRBJ2-7
size: many
DNA: TGTGCCAGCAGTTCGCCGGGACAGGCGACGGGAGAGCAGTACTTC
CDR3: CASSSPGQATGEQYF

D: NA
V: TRBV28
J: TRBJ2-1
size: NA
DNA: TGTGCCAGCAGTTTATGGTCTAGCGCCAACTACAATGAGCAGTTCTTC
CDR3: CASSLWSSANYNEQFF

D: NA
V: TRBV7-7
J: TRBJ2-2
size: few
DNA: TGTGCTAGCAGCCCCACGACACGGGGAGGGGAGCTGTTTTTT
CDR3: CASSPTTRGGELFF

D: TRBD1
V: TRBV11-2
J: TRBJ2-6
size: NA
DNA: TGTGCCAGCAGCTCCGATACAGGGGTTGGGGCCAACGTCCTGACTTTC
CDR3: CASSSDTGVGANVLTF

D: TRBD1
V: TRBV28
J: TRBJ2-2
size: NA
DNA: TGTGCCAGCGGGTTTAGGGGGCGCGGCGGGGAGCTGTTTTTT
CDR3: CASGFRGRGGELFF